Listed here are 29 T cell receptor beta chains from one sample, sequenced in a study of metastatic and nonmetastatic thyroid tumors. TCRdb re-clonotyped the PCR reads through MiXCR. The top ten clones hold 6.4% of a sample with 20,000 to 25,000 clones, about 24% of them seen once. All patients were untreated before thyroid surgery. Sequences were obtained from tumor tissue. All receptors come from a female donor with papillary thyroid cancer or a benign thyroid nodule (not recorded which). Some clones in this sample may be carry-over from other donors' samples.

This clone has a count of ten or more. J is TRBJ2-1 and V is TRBV30; 7 bases fit TRBD1. Germline lookup yields CDR1 GTSNPN and CDR2 SVGIG (reference sequence). The CDR3 runs to 12 residues. Trimming removed 7 bases from V and 9 bases from J; junction bases left unmatched: 9. The CDR3 coding sequence is TGTGCCTTGACAGGGTTTTACGGTGAGCAGTTCTTC. Encoded protein: CALTGFYGEQFF.

V and J are TRBV20-1 and TRBJ1-2, with TRBD1 as a possible D gene (5 bases). There are 12 residues in the CDR3. Germline CDR1 is DFQATT and CDR2 is SNEGSKA (reference sequence). The ends were cut back, 6 bases at V and 6 bases at J, with 14 bases in the middle. The CDR3 nucleotides read TGCAGTGCACCTCTGAGGGGTCATGGCTACACCTTC. The encoded protein is CSAPLRGHGYTF.

This clone showed up just a few times. At one boundary the junction diverges from the germline segment, which might be a read error. J is TRBJ2-5 and V is TRBV6-1, with D perhaps matching TRBD1 (6 bases). This CDR3 has 12 amino acids. Per germline, CDR1 MNHNS and CDR2 SASEGT. CDR3 nucleotide sequence: TGTGCAAGCAGGGACACCCAAGAGACCCAGTACTTC. As protein: CASRDTQETQYF.

Sample share makes this clone medium-sized. The rearrangement links TRBV19 to TRBJ2-7; D is perhaps TRBD1 (6 bases). Per the germline V gene, CDR1 is LNHDA and CDR2 is SQIVND (reference sequence). This CDR3 has 13 residues. Trimming removed 4 bases at V and 5 bases at J, with 12 bases between. The CDR3 here is CASSTTGWDEQYF. In nucleotides, the CDR3 is TGTGCCAGTAGTACGACAGGTTGGGACGAGCAGTACTTC.

In the case of this clone: Distinct nucleotide sequences in the sample also encode this CDR3. The CDR3 nucleotides are TGTGCCAGCATCGTTGGCGGGAATAGCAATCAGCCCCAGCATTTT. This encodes CASIVGGNSNQPQHF. The rearrangement links TRBV28 to TRBJ1-5, with unresolved D. CDR1 MDHEN and CDR2 SYDVKM come from the germline V gene. The length of the CDR3 is 15 residues. V was shortened by 7 bases and J by 0 bases, with 13 bases between the two germline ends. Based on the CDR3 plus reference TRBV28 and TRBJ1-5, the full variable domain is DVKVTQSSRYLVKRTGEKVFLECVQDMDHENMFWYRQDPGLGLRLIYFSYDVKMKEKGDIPEGYSVSREKKERFSLILESASTNQTSMYLCASIVGGNSNQPQHFGDGTRLSIL.

This clone was recorded at least ten times. The chain is built from TRBV12-3 or TRBV12-4 and TRBJ1-1; the match to TRBD1 covers 12 bases. The CDR3 runs 16 residues. The ends lost 6 bases at V and 4 bases at J; junction bases unmatched: 9. In nucleotides, the CDR3 is TGTGCCAGCAGCCTTTCCGGGACAGGGGGCGTCACTGAAGCTTTCTTT. Translated: CASSLSGTGGVTEAFF.

By sample share, this clone is medium-sized (0.01 to 0.1%). The rearrangement links TRBV20-1 to TRBJ2-7, with a possible D match to TRBD1 (6 bases). V was cut by 0 bases and J by 5 bases, with 14 bases left in between. This CDR3 spans 14 amino acids. From germline, CDR1 is DFQATT and CDR2 SNEGSKA (reference sequence). CDR3 nucleotide sequence: TGCAGTGCTAGAGATATACAGGGTACGAACGAGCAGTACTTC. Translation: CSARDIQGTNEQYF.

This clone was observed at least ten times. V usage is TRBV28 and J usage is TRBJ1-1; D gene unclear. CDR1 is MDHEN and CDR2 is SYDVKM in the germline V gene. Trimming left V 2 bases short and J 5 bases short, with 12 bases between. There are 14 residues in the CDR3. The CDR3 coding sequence is TGTGCCAGCAGTTTAAGATCCCATGGGACTGAAGCTTTCTTT. Protein: CASSLRSHGTEAFF.

This clone rates as medium-sized (0.01 to 0.1%). V is TRBV24-1 and J is TRBJ2-7; D remains unclear. CDR1 is KGHDR, CDR2 SFDVKD, per germline. With 4 bases removed from V and 3 bases from J, the gap between germline ends came to 15 bases. The CDR3 covers 15 residues. The CDR3: CATSDGSPHHYEQYF. In DNA form, the CDR3 reads TGTGCCACCAGTGACGGATCCCCTCATCACTACGAGCAGTACTTC.

V gene TRBV7-2 combines with J gene TRBJ1-1; weak D call: TRBD1 (6 bases). This CDR3 is built from 15 residues. The germline V gene has CDR1 SGHTA and CDR2 FQGNSA. Trimming left V 6 bases short and J 1 base short, with 15 bases between. For the CDR3, the DNA is TGTGCCAGCAGGCCCCCACAGGGAGCGAACACTGAAGCTTTCTTT. It specifies CASRPPQGANTEAFF.

This clone was observed a handful of times. The junction shows a germline mismatch at one end, possibly a read error. The chain employs TRBV12-3 or TRBV12-4 and TRBJ2-7; TRBD1 or TRBD2 may be the D gene (5 bases each). This CDR3 has 12 amino acids. In DNA form, the CDR3 reads TGTGCCGGCATCAAGGGACGCGATAGTCCGTACTTT. Encoded protein: CAGIKGRDSPYF.

This clone is labeled medium-sized (0.01 to 0.1%). J is TRBJ1-6 and V is TRBV4-3, with 8 nucleotides matching TRBD1. J lost 11 bases, V lost 1 base, and 7 bases had no gene match. Germline CDR1 is LGHNA and CDR2 is YSLEER. The CDR3 contains 15 residues. CDR3 in amino acids: CASSQGRQGSPPLHF. Here the CDR3 DNA reads TGCGCCAGCAGCCAAGGAAGACAGGGGTCTCCACCCCTCCACTTT.

As for this clone: An end of the junction does not agree with germline; a read error may underlie this. The V and J genes are TRBV9 and TRBJ2-3, with D possibly matching TRBD2 (6 bases). The germline V gene encodes CDR1 SGDLS and CDR2 YYNGEE. The CDR3 loop spans 16 amino acids. This CDR3 is CASSVGGGIGTDTQYF. The CDR3 coding sequence is TGTGCCAGCAGCGTAGGGGGCGGGATTGGCACAGATACTCAGTATTTT.

CDR3 in amino acids: CASTFLLGGPERCEQFF. The CDR3 coding sequence is TGTGCCAGCACCTTTCTACTGGGCGGCCCGGAAAGGTGTGAGCAGTTCTTC. The rearrangement links TRBV7-8 to TRBJ2-1; D not resolved. The CDR3 is 17 residues long. Germline values: CDR1 SGHVS, CDR2 FQNEAQ. V lost 7 bases, J lost 9 bases, and 28 bases lay in between.

V gene TRBV7-8 combines with J gene TRBJ2-3; TRBD1 might be the D (5 bases). The germline V gene encodes CDR1 SGHVS and CDR2 FQNEAQ. V was clipped by 0 bases and J by 4 bases, with 8 bases between them. The CDR3 runs to 14 residues. CDR3 in DNA: TGTGCCAGCAGCTTAGCCATAGGGGCAGATACGCAGTATTTT. As protein: CASSLAIGADTQYF.

This clone has at least ten counts. The rearrangement links TRBV6-4 to TRBJ2-1, with a possible D match to TRBD1 (6 bases). The CDR3 totals 14 residues. The V and J ends lost 6 bases and 9 bases respectively, with 18 bases between them. The germline CDR1 and CDR2 sequences are MRHNA and SNTAGT. CDR3 coding DNA: TGTGCCAGCAGAGGACAGCCAACTAACGGTGAGCAGTTCTTC. Its protein is CASRGQPTNGEQFF.

In its sample, this clone was seen many times. The chain combines TRBV11-2 with TRBJ2-5; 9 bases fit TRBD2. The CDR3 spans 18 residues. Trimming removed 5 bases from V and 0 bases from J; junction bases left unmatched: 13. CDR1 and CDR2 from the germline V gene are SGHAT and FQNNGV. CDR3 DNA: TGTGCCAGCAGCACCCCCAGCGGGAGGTTCCAGTACCAAGAGACCCAGTACTTC. It encodes CASSTPSGRFQYQETQYF.

In its sample, this clone is large. The V call is TRBV28, the J call TRBJ2-2; TRBD1 matches 9 bases. Germline values: CDR1 MDHEN, CDR2 SYDVKM. The J segment lost 3 bases and the V segment lost 0 bases, leaving 2 bases of the junction unmatched. The CDR3 length is 16 residues. The CDR3 loop reads CASSLWDRGDTGELFF. CDR3 coding DNA: TGTGCCAGCAGTTTATGGGACAGGGGTGACACCGGGGAGCTGTTTTTT.

CDR3 amino acids: CASSSYLTEREGYTF. DNA for the CDR3: TGTGCCAGCAGCTCGTACTTGACGGAGAGGGAGGGCTACACCTTC. The V and J genes are TRBV7-2 and TRBJ1-2; D gene uncertain. The germline CDR1 and CDR2 sequences are SGHTA and FQGNSA. The CDR3 is 15 residues long. With 4 bases removed from V and 8 bases from J, the gap between germline ends came to 20 bases.

In its sample, this clone was seen a few times. The chain combines TRBV19 with TRBJ2-5; D ambiguous. Trimming took 5 bases from V and 2 from J, leaving 12 bases between them. Germline V gives CDR1 LNHDA, CDR2 SQIVND (reference sequence). CDR3 length: 14 residues. CDR3 bases: TGTGCCAGTAGTCCTCAGAGGTGGCAAGAGACCCAGTACTTC. It translates to CASSPQRWQETQYF.

This clone has only a few counts. The rearrangement links TRBV28 to TRBJ1-1; no definite D call. The V and J ends lost 6 bases and 1 base respectively, with 15 bases between them. This CDR3 comprises 15 residues. Germline assignment: CDR1 MDHEN and CDR2 SYDVKM. The CDR3 loop reads CASSMVGQQNTEAFF. As DNA, the CDR3 is TGTGCCAGCAGCATGGTCGGTCAGCAGAACACTGAAGCTTTCTTT.

To note about this clone: One end of the junction is discordant with germline, which a read error may explain. The V and J genes are TRBV7-2 and TRBJ2-1; D ambiguous. The CDR3 extends over 11 amino acids. Germline V CDR1 and CDR2: SGHTA, FQGNSA. CDR3 in DNA: TGTGCCAGCAGCTTAGCGGTAATTGTCAGGTTC. The encoded protein is CASSLAVIVRF.

The genes are TRBV5-4 and TRBJ2-7, with TRBD1 matching 11 bases. There are 15 residues in the CDR3. The germline V gene encodes CDR1 SGHNT and CDR2 YYREEE (reference sequence). The V gene end was trimmed by 4 bases and the J gene end by 7 bases; junction bases not matched to a gene: 10. The CDR3 loop reads CASSTAGTGGQEQYF. The DNA of the CDR3 is TGTGCCAGCAGCACCGCCGGGACAGGGGGGCAGGAGCAGTACTTC. The whole variable domain, filled in from reference TRBV5-4 and TRBJ2-7, reads ETGVTQSPTHLIKTRGQQVTLRCSSQSGHNTVSWYQQALGQGPQFIFQYYREEENGRGNFPPRFSGLQFPNYSSELNVNALELDDSALYLCASSTAGTGGQEQYFGPGTRLTVT.

This clone is medium-sized within its sample. The chain links TRBV6-1 to TRBJ2-7; tentatively, D is TRBD1 (6 bases). This CDR3 is built from 15 residues. The germline V gene encodes CDR1 MNHNS and CDR2 SASEGT. The V gene lost 6 bases and the J gene lost 5 bases, with 20 bases spanning the gap. CDR3 in DNA: TGTGCCAGCAGAACCGCACTACAGGGTTTCCACGAGCAGTACTTC. Encoded protein: CASRTALQGFHEQYF.

V is TRBV25-1 and J is TRBJ2-7; 7 nucleotides agree with TRBD2. The CDR3 is 16 amino acids. Per the germline V gene, CDR1 is MGHDK and CDR2 is SYGVNS. Trimming removed 8 bases from V and 6 bases from J; junction bases left unmatched: 19. The chain's CDR3 is CASSFATSVLKVEQYF. CDR3 DNA: TGTGCCAGCTCATTCGCTACTAGCGTGCTAAAGGTCGAGCAGTACTTC.

In its sample, this clone was seen a few times. The germline gene is not matched at one end of the junction; a read error may be the cause. The chain has TRBV28 and TRBJ2-2, with 10 bases that match TRBD1. The CDR3 is made up of 16 amino acids. Germline CDR1 reads MDHEN; CDR2 reads SYDVKM. The CDR3 DNA reads as TGTGCCAGCATTTTATGGGACAGGGGTTACACCGGGGGGCTGTTTTTT. It codes for CASILWDRGYTGGLFF.

This clone is medium-sized (0.01 to 0.1%) by share. J is TRBJ2-1 and V is TRBV12-3 or TRBV12-4; TRBD2 aligns across 7 bases. V shed 7 bases, J shed 1 base, and the junction held 10 bases outside the gene matches. The CDR3 has 16 residues. CDR3 in amino acids: CASTDSREASYNEQFF. CDR3 in DNA: TGTGCCAGCACCGACTCTCGGGAGGCTTCCTACAATGAGCAGTTCTTC.

The V and J genes are TRBV20-1 and TRBJ2-7; the D is unclear. Germline V gives CDR1 DFQATT, CDR2 SNEGSKA (reference sequence). The CDR3 loop spans 12 amino acids. V dropped 2 bases and J dropped 2 bases, with 7 bases sitting between them. The CDR3 DNA sequence: TGCAGTGCTAGACTGACCCCCTACGAGCAGTACTTC. This encodes CSARLTPYEQYF.

By sample fraction, this clone is medium-sized. The rearrangement uses TRBV28 and TRBJ1-6; 9 bases agree with TRBD1. Unmatched junction bases numbered 0, after V lost 0 bases and J lost 9 bases. Looked up from germline, CDR1 is MDHEN and CDR2 is SYDVKM. This CDR3 is built from 14 residues. The CDR3: CASSLWDRGSPLHF. Written as DNA, the CDR3 is TGTGCCAGCAGTTTATGGGACAGGGGTTCACCCCTCCACTTT.